This TCR beta chain is from a study of control samples from healthy donors and cancer patients. This clone was detected once. Repertoires were generated with immunoSEQ multiplex PCR, while TCRdb's copy carries only in-frame clones and drops some. The data hold about 15,000 clones, with around 87% observed a single time. This CDR3 is 15 amino acids long. Per the germline V gene, CDR1 is SGHAT and CDR2 is FQDESV (reference sequence). V was pared by 2 bases and J by 4 bases, with 12 bases between. Sequenced material: PBMCs. The chain employs TRBV11-1 and TRBJ2-1, with a possible D match to TRBD2 (6 bases). The TCR was taken from a woman in her sixties or seventies with colorectal cancer. The CDR3 loop reads CASSLLGSGYNEQFF. In nucleotides, the CDR3 is TGTGCCAGCAGCTTATTGGGTAGCGGATACAATGAGCAGTTCTTC.